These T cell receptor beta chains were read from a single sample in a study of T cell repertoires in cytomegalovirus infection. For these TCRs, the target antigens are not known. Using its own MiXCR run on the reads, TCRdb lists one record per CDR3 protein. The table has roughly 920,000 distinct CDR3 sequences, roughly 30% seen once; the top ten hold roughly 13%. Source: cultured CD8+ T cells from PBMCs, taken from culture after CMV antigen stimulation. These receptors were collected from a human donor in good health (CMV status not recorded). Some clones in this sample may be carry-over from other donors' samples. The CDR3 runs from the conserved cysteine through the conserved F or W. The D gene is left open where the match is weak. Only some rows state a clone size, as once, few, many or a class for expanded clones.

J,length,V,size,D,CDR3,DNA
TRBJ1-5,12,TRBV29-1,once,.,CSPWAVNQPQHF,TGCAGCCCTTGGGCAGTCAATCAGCCCCAGCATTTT
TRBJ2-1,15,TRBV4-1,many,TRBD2,CASSQLEAGGYEQFF,TGCGCCAGCAGCCAGCTCGAAGCGGGGGGTTATGAGCAGTTCTTC
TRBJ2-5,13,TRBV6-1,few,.,CASSGLQQETQYF,TGTGCCAGCAGTGGACTGCAGCAAGAGACCCAGTACTTC
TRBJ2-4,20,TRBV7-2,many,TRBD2,CARTSPGRCGGELAKNIQYF,TGTGCCAGGACCTCCCCCGGACGTTGCGGGGGGGAGCTAGCCAAAAACATTCAGTACTTC
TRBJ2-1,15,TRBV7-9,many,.,CASSPRTGIYNEQFF,TGTGCCAGCAGCCCCCGGACGGGAATTTACAATGAGCAGTTCTTC
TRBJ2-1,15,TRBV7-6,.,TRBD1,CASSSPGTAYNEQFF,TGTGCCAGCAGCTCCCCCGGGACAGCCTACAATGAGCAGTTCTTC
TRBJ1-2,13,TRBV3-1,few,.,CASSQGVTKGYTF,TGTGCCAGCAGCCAAGGTGTCACAAAGGGCTACACCTTC
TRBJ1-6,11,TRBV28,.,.,CASSYNSPLHF,TGTGCCAGCAGTTATAATTCACCCCTCCACTTT
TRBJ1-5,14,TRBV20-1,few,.,CSARDTGSNQPQHF,TGCAGTGCTAGAGATACCGGGAGCAATCAGCCCCAGCATTTT
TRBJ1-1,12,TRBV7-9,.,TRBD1,CATNRGHTEAFF,TGTGCCACAAACAGGGGACACACTGAAGCTTTCTTT
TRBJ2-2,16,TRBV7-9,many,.,CASSALEGARTGELFF,TGTGCCAGCAGCGCTCTGGAGGGGGCAAGGACCGGGGAGCTGTTTTTT
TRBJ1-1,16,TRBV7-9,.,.,CASSLRPTRGDTEAFF,TGTGCCAGCAGCTTACGCCCGACACGGGGGGACACTGAAGCTTTCTTT
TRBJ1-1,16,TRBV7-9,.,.,CASSLYPSLGRTEAFF,TGTGCCAGCAGCTTATATCCTTCGTTGGGGAGAACTGAAGCTTTCTTT
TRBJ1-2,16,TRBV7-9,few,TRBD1,CASSSPGQLLGYGYTF,TGTGCCAGCAGCTCCCCGGGACAGCTTTTAGGCTATGGCTACACCTTC
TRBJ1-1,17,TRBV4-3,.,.,CASSQGNFRDPNTEAFF,TGCGCCAGCAGCCAAGGGAACTTCAGGGATCCCAACACTGAAGCTTTCTTT
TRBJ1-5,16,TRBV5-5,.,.,CASSLAPDGNNQPQHF,TGTGCCAGCAGCTTGGCCCCGGACGGGAACAATCAGCCCCAGCATTTT
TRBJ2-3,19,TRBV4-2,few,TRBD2,CASSQVGASGGPGTDTQYF,TGTGCCAGCAGCCAAGTGGGGGCTAGCGGGGGGCCGGGCACAGATACGCAGTATTTT
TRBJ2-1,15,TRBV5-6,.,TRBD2,CASSPGIAGRYEQFF,TGTGCCAGCAGCCCGGGGATAGCGGGGAGGTATGAGCAGTTCTTC
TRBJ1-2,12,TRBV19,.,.,CASTGGTPGYTF,TGTGCCTCCACGGGCGGGACACCGGGCTACACCTTC
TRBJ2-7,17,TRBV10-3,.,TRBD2,CAISVKGIIAGGHEQYF,TGTGCCATCAGTGTTAAAGGGATAATAGCGGGGGGCCACGAGCAGTACTTC
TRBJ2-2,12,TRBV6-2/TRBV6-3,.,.,CVSSYITGELFF,TGTGTCAGCAGTTACATCACCGGGGAGCTGTTTTTT
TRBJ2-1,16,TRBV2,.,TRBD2,CASSDIAGSSYNEQFF,TGTGCCAGCAGCGATATAGCGGGGAGCTCCTACAATGAGCAGTTCTTC
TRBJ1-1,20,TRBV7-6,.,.,CASSLGTRTQANRGDTEAFF,TGTGCCAGCAGCTTAGGGACCCGGACTCAGGCTAATAGAGGGGACACTGAAGCTTTCTTT
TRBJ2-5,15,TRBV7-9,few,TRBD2,CASSGTSGGDETQYF,TGTGCCAGCAGCGGAACTAGCGGGGGGGATGAGACCCAGTACTTC
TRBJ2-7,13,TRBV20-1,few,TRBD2,CSAQKRGSYEQYF,TGCAGTGCTCAAAAGCGGGGGTCCTACGAGCAGTACTTC
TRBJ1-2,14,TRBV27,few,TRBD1,CASSWDRVNYGYTF,TGTGCCAGCAGTTGGGACAGGGTTAACTATGGCTACACCTTC
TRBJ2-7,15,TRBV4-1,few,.,CASSQDPTLGYEQYF,TGCGCCAGCAGCCAAGATCCCACGCTCGGCTACGAGCAGTACTTC
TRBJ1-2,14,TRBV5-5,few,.,CASSSKTGHDGYTF,TGTGCCAGCAGCTCCAAAACAGGCCACGATGGCTACACCTTC